Listed here are 25 T cell receptor beta chains from one sample, sequenced in a study of shared clonotypes between healthy human individuals. Measured with immunoSEQ multiplex PCR; TCRdb has only the in-frame clones, and not every one. The sample records about 2.3 million clones, approximately 95% being singletons. Sequenced sample: naive CD4+ T cells from PBMCs. Documented subset: CD45RA+ positively selected. These receptors were taken from a man between 18 and 35 years old in good health. Some clones in this sample may be carry-over from other donors' samples.

The chain employs TRBV7-2 and TRBJ1-5; no clear D. V was shortened by 5 bases and J by 7 bases, with 15 bases between the two germline ends. The CDR3 contains 14 residues. Looked up from germline, CDR1 is SGHTA and CDR2 is FQGNSA. CDR3 sequence (DNA): TGTGCCAGCAGCCGTTACGGGGTACGGCAGCCCCAGCATTTT. As protein: CASSRYGVRQPQHF.

With respect to this clone: The sample contains more than one DNA sequence encoding this CDR3. The chain couples TRBV5-4 to TRBJ2-3; 9 bases agree with TRBD2. CDR3 size: 15 residues. Germline-derived CDR1 and CDR2 are SGHNT and YYREEE (reference sequence). V lost 0 bases, J lost 4 bases, and 3 bases stayed unmatched. CDR3 protein: CASSLGGGRADTQYF. The DNA of the CDR3 is TGTGCCAGCAGCTTGGGGGGCGGGAGGGCAGATACGCAGTATTTT.

The chain joins TRBV29-1 to TRBJ2-1; the match to TRBD2 covers 10 bases. Germline CDR1 and CDR2: SQVTM and ANQGSEA. The CDR3 spans 14 residues. The V and J ends lost 4 bases and 4 bases, in that order; junction bases with no gene match: 4. This chain's CDR3 is CSVVAGGGYNEQFF. The CDR3 DNA is TGCAGCGTTGTAGCGGGAGGCGGATACAATGAGCAGTTCTTC.

The chain has TRBV4-3 and TRBJ2-5; D unresolved. V lost 0 bases to trimming and J lost 7 bases, with 15 bases between them. The CDR3 sequence is 15 residues long. Germline V gene data show CDR1 as LGHNA and CDR2 as YSLEER. The CDR3 nucleotides read TGCGCCAGCAGCCAAGACTGGCTAGTGATGGGGACCCAGTACTTC. Amino acid sequence: CASSQDWLVMGTQYF.

This chain links TRBV30 with TRBJ2-1, with D maybe TRBD2 (6 bases). The CDR3 is 13 amino acids. CDR1 is GTSNPN, CDR2 SVGIG, per germline (reference sequence). Trimming shortened V by 7 bases and J by 1 base, and 11 bases separated the two germline ends. CDR3 sequence: CALEGGSYNEQFF. CDR3 in DNA: TGTGCCTTGGAGGGTGGTTCCTACAATGAGCAGTTCTTC.

V gene TRBV7-2 combines with J gene TRBJ2-1, with TRBD2 identical over 11 bases. Germline lookup yields CDR1 SGHTA and CDR2 FQGNSA. The junction had 10 bases not matched to a gene; V was cut back by 3 bases and J by 6 bases. This CDR3 has 17 amino acids. CDR3 in DNA: TGTGCCAGCAGCTTGGTAGCGGGAGGGCCACCGGGCAATGAGCAGTTCTTC. Amino acids: CASSLVAGGPPGNEQFF.

The genes are TRBV4-1 and TRBJ2-2; D is ambiguous. Trimming stripped 4 bases from V and 0 bases from J, with 6 bases between. The CDR3 runs to 14 residues. Per the germline V gene, CDR1 is MGHRA and CDR2 is YSYEKL. CDR3 loop: CASSPHTNTGELFF. DNA for the CDR3: TGCGCCAGCAGCCCTCACACGAACACCGGGGAGCTGTTTTTT.

The V gene is TRBV7-9, the J gene TRBJ2-3; a weak D match, TRBD1 (5 bases). V gave up 3 bases and J gave up 3 bases, with 7 bases separating them. Germline lookup yields CDR1 SEHNR and CDR2 FQNEAQ (reference sequence). The CDR3 has 13 residues. The CDR3 reads CASSFPGTDTQYF. The DNA for the CDR3 is TGTGCCAGCAGCTTCCCAGGGACAGATACGCAGTATTTT.

The J gene is TRBJ2-2, the V gene TRBV9; 7 bases match TRBD2. The CDR3 consists of 16 residues. V was clipped by 0 bases and J by 7 bases; unmatched bases: 9. Germline values: CDR1 SGDLS, CDR2 YYNGEE. Here the CDR3 DNA reads TGTGCCAGCAGCGTAGCTCGGGCGGGAGTGATCGGGGAGCTGTTTTTT. It is translated as CASSVARAGVIGELFF.

This chain uses TRBV10-1 with TRBJ2-7; TRBD2 matches 9 bases. Germline trimming cut 7 bases from V and 3 bases from J; bases unmatched to any gene: 7. Per germline, CDR1 WNHNN and CDR2 SYGVQD (reference sequence). This CDR3 region has 14 residues. CDR3 amino acids: CASKEREENYEQYF. CDR3 bases: TGCGCCAGCAAGGAGCGGGAGGAAAACTACGAGCAGTACTTC.

The chain joins TRBV7-9 to TRBJ2-1; D remains unclear. CDR1 and CDR2 from the germline V gene are SEHNR and FQNEAQ (reference sequence). V was shortened by 0 bases and J by 4 bases, with 10 bases between the two germline ends. The CDR3 covers 15 residues. The CDR3 DNA reads TGTGCCAGCAGCTTAGCCGGTGGCCTATACAATGAGCAGTTCTTC. Protein product: CASSLAGGLYNEQFF.

CDR3 DNA sequence: TGTGCCAGCAGCCAAGATTGGGTCGGAGCGGGAGCCGGGGAGCTGTTTTTT. Translating gives CASSQDWVGAGAGELFF. The chain couples TRBV4-2 to TRBJ2-2, with 8 positions matching TRBD2. In germline, CDR1 is LGHNA, CDR2 YNFKEQ. The CDR3 length is 17 residues. The J segment lost 6 bases and the V segment lost 0 bases, leaving 9 bases of the junction unmatched.

Comments on this clone: This sample includes further DNA sequences coding for the same CDR3. The DNA for the CDR3 is TGTGCCAGCAGTTTAGGTGGGACCTACGAGCAGTACTTC. It yields the protein CASSLGGTYEQYF. The chain is built from TRBV27 and TRBJ2-7; the D is unclear. Germline CDR1 MNHEY, CDR2 SMNVEV (reference sequence). This CDR3 is 13 amino acids long. The V gene lost 2 bases and the J gene lost 2 bases, with 7 bases spanning the gap.

The chain uses TRBV19 and TRBJ2-3; 10 bases match TRBD2. With V trimmed by 3 bases and J by 7 bases, 7 bases remained unmatched. CDR1 LNHDA and CDR2 SQIVND come from the germline V gene (reference sequence). The CDR3 has 15 amino acids. The CDR3 DNA reads TGTGCCAGTAGTATTGCTAGCGGGAGTGGAAATACGCAGTATTTT. It translates to CASSIASGSGNTQYF.

This chain uses TRBV7-2 with TRBJ2-7; D unresolved. Germline lookup yields CDR1 SGHTA and CDR2 FQGNSA. CDR3 length: 15 amino acids. The ends were cut back, 1 base at V and 0 bases at J, with 10 bases in the middle. This CDR3 reads CASSLEATHSYEQYF. The CDR3 nucleotides read TGTGCCAGCAGCTTAGAAGCGACGCACTCCTACGAGCAGTACTTC.

Comments on this clone: The same CDR3 arises from other DNA sequences in this sample as well. This rearrangement joins TRBV28 to TRBJ2-1, with D hard to call. Germline V CDR1 and CDR2: MDHEN, SYDVKM. V lost 8 bases, J lost 1 base, and 0 bases lay in between. CDR3 length: 10 amino acids. CDR3 in amino acids: CASSYNEQFF. The CDR3 bases are TGTGCCAGCTCCTACAATGAGCAGTTCTTC.

This sequence joins TRBV6-4 and TRBJ2-1, with D perhaps TRBD2 (7 bases). Germline CDR1 and CDR2: MRHNA and SNTAGT. V dropped 8 bases and J dropped 6 bases, with 20 bases sitting between them. There are 15 residues in the CDR3. The CDR3 reads CASARGREVGNEQFF. The CDR3 bases are TGTGCCAGCGCCAGGGGACGGGAGGTAGGCAATGAGCAGTTCTTC.

V and J are TRBV30 and TRBJ2-3, with 8 bases matching TRBD1. The CDR3 spans 13 residues. Germline assignment: CDR1 GTSNPN and CDR2 SVGIG (reference sequence). V lost 3 bases to trimming and J lost 10 bases; unmatched junction nucleotides: 9. The CDR3 DNA reads as TGTGCCTGGAGGCTAGGACAGGGTCTTGCGCAGTATTTT. It codes for CAWRLGQGLAQYF. Full variable domain (missing parts from reference TRBV30 and TRBJ2-3): SQTIHQWPATLVQPVGSPLSLECTVEGTSNPNLYWYRQAAGRGLQLLFYSVGIGQISSEVPQNLSASRPQDRQFILSSKKLLLSDSGFYLCAWRLGQGLAQYFGPGTRLTVL.

This chain connects TRBV5-6 to TRBJ2-1; 8 nucleotides agree with TRBD2. The V gene end was trimmed by 5 bases and the J gene end by 7 bases; junction bases not matched to a gene: 11. CDR1 SGHDT and CDR2 YYEEEE come from the germline V gene. The CDR3 runs 15 residues. The CDR3 DNA sequence: TGTGCCAGCAGTTACGGGACTAGTCCTATGAATGAGCAGTTCTTC. This gives the protein CASSYGTSPMNEQFF.

V usage is TRBV5-1 and J usage is TRBJ2-2; 7 bases match TRBD2. V shed 5 bases, J shed 5 bases, and the junction held 9 bases outside the gene matches. CDR3 length: 15 amino acids. CDR1 is SGHRS, CDR2 YFSETQ, per germline. The chain's CDR3 is CASRETSLGTGELFF. The CDR3, as DNA: TGCGCCAGCAGAGAGACTAGCTTGGGAACCGGGGAGCTGTTTTTT.

J is TRBJ2-7 and V is TRBV4-3; tentative D call: TRBD2 (6 bases). This CDR3 has 15 residues. The V end was cut by 1 base, the J end by 2 bases, with 12 bases between. Germline loops: CDR1 LGHNA, CDR2 YSLEER. The CDR3 sequence: CASSQVLGGAYEQYF. The CDR3 DNA sequence: TGCGCCAGCAGCCAAGTTCTTGGCGGGGCCTACGAGCAGTACTTC.

This clone was seen only once. The rearrangement uses TRBV2 and TRBJ2-1; 9 positions agree with TRBD2. V trimming: 4 bases; J trimming: 5 bases; junction bases outside the gene matches: 6. This CDR3 spans 15 amino acids. Germline V CDR1 and CDR2: SNHLY, FYNNEI. DNA for the CDR3: TGTGCCAGCAGTGGTCAGCGGGGGGCCGACAATGAGCAGTTCTTC. Translation: CASSGQRGADNEQFF. The complete variable domain, with remaining parts taken from reference TRBV2 and TRBJ2-1, reads EPEVTQTPSHQVTQMGQEVILRCVPISNHLYFYWYRQILGQKVEFLVSFYNNEISEKSEIFDDQFSVERPDGSNFTLKIRSTKLEDSAMYFCASSGQRGADNEQFFGPGTRLTVL.

In its sample, this clone was seen once. The rearrangement joins TRBV4-3 to TRBJ2-5; 14 bases align to TRBD2. V was clipped by 2 bases and J by 4 bases; unmatched bases: 15. This CDR3 has 20 residues. Germline CDR1 LGHNA, CDR2 YSLEER. This chain's CDR3 is CASSQQRAVPGLAGVETQYF. DNA of the CDR3: TGCGCCAGCAGCCAACAACGTGCGGTCCCGGGACTAGCGGGGGTAGAGACCCAGTACTTC.

The chain carries TRBV19 and TRBJ1-5; TRBD1 aligns across 8 bases. Germline V gene data show CDR1 as LNHDA and CDR2 as SQIVND (reference sequence). The CDR3 is 13 residues long. The junction had 3 bases not matched to a gene; V was cut back by 4 bases and J by 7 bases. CDR3 region: CASSSRGRQPQHF. DNA for the CDR3: TGTGCCAGTAGTAGCAGGGGGCGGCAGCCCCAGCATTTT. The variable domain in full, completed from reference TRBV19 and TRBJ1-5, reads DGGITQSPKYLFRKEGQNVTLSCEQNLNHDAMYWYRQDPGQGLRLIYYSQIVNDFQKGDIAEGYSVSREKKESFPLTVTSAQKNPTAFYLCASSSRGRQPQHFGDGTRLSIL.

The chain uses TRBV5-1 and TRBJ2-7; 10 nucleotides match TRBD1. The J segment lost 4 bases and the V segment lost 4 bases, leaving 8 bases of the junction unmatched. The CDR3 is 15 amino acids. Germline V gives CDR1 SGHRS, CDR2 YFSETQ. CDR3 in DNA: TGCGCCAGCAGCCTCACGACAGGGGGCGCGTACGAGCAGTACTTC. Protein: CASSLTTGGAYEQYF.